Below are 22 T cell receptor beta chains sequenced from a single sample in a study of cytomegalovirus exposure and HLA in healthy donors. The PCR employed 60 Vbeta primers together with 13 Jbeta primers. The data were produced by immunoSEQ multiplex PCR, yet TCRdb's version contains in-frame clones alone and is incomplete. The sample holds 90,000 to 130,000 clones, roughly 78% seen once. The sample taken for sequencing was PBMCs. The receptors shown here come from a woman in her twenties or thirties in good health and CMV-seronegative.

V usage is TRBV30 and J usage is TRBJ1-1; the D is unclear. The V end was cut by 1 base, the J end by 0 bases, with 6 bases between. CDR3 length: 13 amino acids. Germline V CDR1 and CDR2: GTSNPN, SVGIG (reference sequence). The CDR3 loop reads CAWSESLNTEAFF. The CDR3 bases are TGTGCCTGGAGTGAGAGTTTGAACACTGAAGCTTTCTTT.

V and J are TRBV28 and TRBJ1-2, with 8 bases lining up with TRBD1. V trimming: 4 bases; J trimming: 2 bases; junction bases outside the gene matches: 6. The CDR3 length is 15 residues. The germline V gene has CDR1 MDHEN and CDR2 SYDVKM. The CDR3 loop is CASSSAGGFNYGYTF. The CDR3 DNA is TGTGCCAGCAGTTCCGCAGGGGGCTTCAACTATGGCTACACCTTC.

A few counts support this clone. This chain joins TRBV5-1 and TRBJ2-7, with 11 bases aligning to TRBD1. In germline, CDR1 is SGHRS, CDR2 YFSETQ. Losses at the gene ends were 0 bases for V and 4 bases for J; bases not matched to a gene: 6. The CDR3 sequence is 16 residues long. As DNA, the CDR3 is TGCGCCAGCAGCTTGGGGACAGGGGGCCGTATATACGAGCAGTACTTC. Residues: CASSLGTGGRIYEQYF.

In its sample, this clone was seen once. Written as DNA, the CDR3 is TGCAGCTGGGGACAGCGACAAGAGACCCAGTACTTC. Translated, it gives CSWGQRQETQYF. V usage is TRBV29-1 and J usage is TRBJ2-5; TRBD1 agrees at 7 bases. The CDR3 covers 12 residues. J gave up 2 bases and V 8 bases, and 5 bases lay outside the gene matches. Germline-derived CDR1 and CDR2 are SQVTM and ANQGSEA.

The chain is built from TRBV7-2 and TRBJ2-3, with 10 nucleotides matching TRBD2. The ends lost 3 bases at V and 2 bases at J; junction bases unmatched: 2. This CDR3 region has 15 residues. Germline V CDR1 and CDR2: SGHTA, FQGNSA. CDR3 bases: TGTGCCAGCAGCTTCACTAGCGGGGTCACAGATACGCAGTATTTT. Protein product: CASSFTSGVTDTQYF.

The chain has TRBV4-3 and TRBJ1-2; D remains unclear. CDR3 length: 15 residues. V was pared by 4 bases and J by 4 bases, with 16 bases between. In germline, CDR1 is LGHNA, CDR2 YSLEER. The CDR3, as DNA: TGCGCCAGCAGCCCCAATCGCCAGGTAGTCTATGGCTACACCTTC. Translation: CASSPNRQVVYGYTF.

The chain combines TRBV28 with TRBJ2-7; tentative D call: TRBD2 (6 bases). CDR3 length: 17 amino acids. Trimming cost V 2 bases and J 4 bases, with 21 bases left between them. The germline CDR1 and CDR2 sequences are MDHEN and SYDVKM. The CDR3 loop is CASSLGRRGRGAYEQYF. In DNA, the CDR3 is TGTGCCAGCAGTTTAGGCCGGCGGGGTAGAGGGGCTTACGAGCAGTACTTC.

This clone showed up just a few times. The CDR3 nucleotides read TGTGCCTGGAGTAGCGAGAGGGCAGGTCCCGGCTACACCTTC. It is translated as CAWSSERAGPGYTF. V usage is TRBV30 and J usage is TRBJ1-2; D remains unclear. Germline CDR1 is GTSNPN and CDR2 is SVGIG (reference sequence). The V and J ends lost 2 bases and 8 bases respectively, with 18 bases between them. The CDR3 sequence is 14 residues long.

The chain has TRBV6-5 and TRBJ2-1; maybe TRBD2 (5 bases). V lost 9 bases, J lost 4 bases, and 13 bases lay in between. This CDR3 comprises 13 residues. Germline assignment: CDR1 MNHEY and CDR2 SVGAGI. Here the CDR3 reads CASQLDKYNEQFF. Here the CDR3 DNA reads TGTGCCAGTCAACTAGATAAGTACAATGAGCAGTTCTTC.

The rearrangement links TRBV7-9 to TRBJ1-1, with 9 bases identical to TRBD1. Trimming cost V 6 bases and J 0 bases; bases outside gene matches: 2. This CDR3 region has 14 residues. Germline V gene lookup returns CDR1 SEHNR and CDR2 FQNEAQ (reference sequence). DNA of the CDR3: TGTGCCAGCAGGGGACAGGGTATGAACACTGAAGCTTTCTTT. Translating it yields CASRGQGMNTEAFF.

This clone was counted a few times. This chain uses TRBV19 with TRBJ2-3; unclear D gene. Germline V gene sequence: CDR1 LNHDA, CDR2 SQIVND (reference sequence). The V and J ends lost 6 bases and 6 bases respectively, with 7 bases between them. The CDR3 covers 11 residues. CDR3 residues: CASRAPDTQYF. The CDR3 DNA reads as TGTGCCAGTAGAGCCCCCGATACGCAGTATTTT.

V and J are TRBV28 and TRBJ2-7; D possibly corresponds to TRBD1 (5 bases). There are 14 residues in the CDR3. In germline, CDR1 is MDHEN, CDR2 SYDVKM. V was shortened by 7 bases and J by 6 bases, with 19 bases between the two germline ends. CDR3 loop: CASTPTGSQGEQYF. CDR3 DNA sequence: TGTGCCAGCACTCCTACCGGGTCCCAGGGCGAGCAGTACTTC.

The rearrangement uses TRBV7-8 and TRBJ2-7, with 9 bases matching TRBD1. J was trimmed by 2 bases and V by 4 bases; bases with no gene match: 6. Germline assignment: CDR1 SGHVS and CDR2 FQNEAQ. The CDR3 totals 15 residues. CDR3 region: CASSWTGDHTYEQYF. DNA for the CDR3: TGTGCCAGCAGCTGGACAGGGGATCACACCTACGAGCAGTACTTC. The variable domain in full, completed from reference TRBV7-8 and TRBJ2-7, reads GAGVSQSPRYKVAKRGQDVALRCDPISGHVSLFWYQQALGQGPEFLTYFQNEAQLDKSGLPSDRFFAERPEGSVSTLKIQRTQQEDSAVYLCASSWTGDHTYEQYFGPGTRLTVT.

This chain uses TRBV4-3 with TRBJ2-7; 8 bases map to TRBD2. Trimming took 2 bases from V and 3 from J; bases not matched to a gene: 6. This CDR3 has 15 residues. Germline CDR1 reads LGHNA; CDR2 reads YSLEER. For the CDR3, the DNA is TGCGCCAGCAGCCAAAATAGCGGGGCACTCTACGAGCAGTACTTC. Translation: CASSQNSGALYEQYF.

This sequence joins TRBV4-2 and TRBJ1-1; 9 nucleotides align to TRBD1. This CDR3 is 13 amino acids long. Per germline, CDR1 LGHNA and CDR2 YNFKEQ. Trimming cost V 8 bases and J 4 bases; bases outside gene matches: 5. The CDR3 sequence is CASGQGSGTEAFF. CDR3 bases: TGTGCCAGCGGACAGGGGTCGGGCACTGAAGCTTTCTTT.

This rearrangement joins TRBV2 to TRBJ2-1; 8 bases are shared with TRBD2. The CDR3 runs to 15 residues. With 3 bases clipped from V and 8 bases from J, the junction kept 9 bases outside the gene matches. Germline lookup yields CDR1 SNHLY and CDR2 FYNNEI. The CDR3 protein is CASSDPNGLAHEQFF. As DNA, the CDR3 is TGTGCCAGCAGTGACCCCAACGGACTAGCCCATGAGCAGTTCTTC.

The CDR3 DNA follows: TGTGCCAGCAGCCTCACGGGGAGGGTGGATTCACCCCTCCACTTT. Residues: CASSLTGRVDSPLHF. The chain joins TRBV7-2 to TRBJ1-6, with D uncertain. Germline values: CDR1 SGHTA, CDR2 FQGNSA. The CDR3 sequence is 15 residues long. Trimming stripped 5 bases from V and 8 bases from J, with 16 bases between.

The rearrangement uses TRBV7-9 and TRBJ1-4; tentatively, D is TRBD1 (5 bases). V lost 5 bases, J lost 5 bases, and 15 bases lay in between. The CDR3 length is 15 residues. Germline CDR1 SEHNR, CDR2 FQNEAQ (reference sequence). The chain's CDR3 is CASSHESRGNEKLFF. The CDR3 bases are TGTGCCAGCAGCCACGAGAGCCGGGGGAATGAAAAACTGTTTTTT.

This clone has a handful of counts. The chain combines TRBV30 with TRBJ2-5, with TRBD2 as a possible D gene (5 bases). The CDR3 loop spans 14 amino acids. V was cut by 5 bases and J by 1 base, with 14 bases left in between. The germline V gene has CDR1 GTSNPN and CDR2 SVGIG (reference sequence). The DNA of the CDR3 is TGTGCCTGGTCCCCTTCCGGGGTCCAAGAGACCCAGTACTTC. It encodes CAWSPSGVQETQYF.

The V and J genes are TRBV19 and TRBJ2-2, with 7 nucleotides matching TRBD1. From germline, CDR1 is LNHDA and CDR2 SQIVND (reference sequence). With 3 bases clipped from V and 0 bases from J, the junction kept 4 bases outside the gene matches. The CDR3 is 16 residues long. CDR3 bases: TGTGCCAGTAGTATTGGGGACAGCTCGAACACCGGGGAGCTGTTTTTT. This codes for CASSIGDSSNTGELFF.

This clone was found a few times. The chain is built from TRBV6-5 and TRBJ2-7; 8 nucleotides agree with TRBD1. Trimming removed 2 bases from V and 6 bases from J; junction bases left unmatched: 9. CDR1 is MNHEY and CDR2 is SVGAGI in the germline V gene. The CDR3 has 15 residues. CDR3 residues: CASSYRGTGLSEQYF. CDR3 sequence (DNA): TGTGCCAGCAGTTACCGGGGGACAGGACTCTCCGAGCAGTACTTC.

The V and J genes are TRBV7-9 and TRBJ2-2; D possibly corresponds to TRBD2 (5 bases). This CDR3 region has 15 residues. With 5 bases removed from V and 1 base from J, the gap between germline ends came to 11 bases. Looked up from germline, CDR1 is SEHNR and CDR2 is FQNEAQ (reference sequence). In DNA form, the CDR3 reads TGTGCCAGCAGCCCGCCCGGGGTGAACACCGGGGAGCTGTTTTTT. This codes for CASSPPGVNTGELFF.